This T cell receptor (beta chain) emerged from a study of shared clonotypes between healthy human individuals. General study points: Between a few donors, naive CD4 clonotypes were shared at a level of approximately 5%. Donors were few, which limited the genetic and exposure-history diversity represented.

Clones were read by immunoSEQ multiplex PCR, and TCRdb kept only the in-frame ones, dropping some. This sample has about 2.4 million clones, with under 95% found just once. After removal of 3 bases from V and 3 bases from J, the junction contained 5 bases not matched to a gene. Per germline, CDR1 SNHLY and CDR2 FYNNEI. This CDR3 has 14 amino acids. As concerns this clone: The antigen remains undetermined.

All participating donors were Caucasian adults from Nashville, Tennessee. This TCR derives from a man aged 18 to 30 in good health. Some clones in this sample may be carry-over from other donors' samples. Sequencing was done on a sample of naive CD4+ T cells from PBMCs. Indicated subset: CD45RA+ positively selected. This chain joins TRBV2 and TRBJ2-7; the match to TRBD1 covers 7 bases. CDR3 nucleotides: TGTGCCAGCAGTGACCCGGGACAGAACTACGAGCAGTACTTC. Protein product: CASSDPGQNYEQYF.